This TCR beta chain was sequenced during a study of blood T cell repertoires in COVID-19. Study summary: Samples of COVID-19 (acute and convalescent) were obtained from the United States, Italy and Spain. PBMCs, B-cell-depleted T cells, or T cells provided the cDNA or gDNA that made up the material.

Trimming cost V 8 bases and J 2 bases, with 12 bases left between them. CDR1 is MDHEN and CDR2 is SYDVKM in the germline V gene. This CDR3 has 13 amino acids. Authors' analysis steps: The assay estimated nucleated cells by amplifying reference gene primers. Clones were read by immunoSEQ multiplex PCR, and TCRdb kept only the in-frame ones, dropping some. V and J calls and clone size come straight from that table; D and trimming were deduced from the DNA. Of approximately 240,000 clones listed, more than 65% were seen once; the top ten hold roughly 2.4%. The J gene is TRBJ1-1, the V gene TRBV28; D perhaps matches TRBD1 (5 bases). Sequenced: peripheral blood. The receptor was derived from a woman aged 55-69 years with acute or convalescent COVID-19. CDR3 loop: CASPERGNTEAFF. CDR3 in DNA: TGTGCCAGCCCTGAAAGGGGCAACACTGAAGCTTTCTTT.